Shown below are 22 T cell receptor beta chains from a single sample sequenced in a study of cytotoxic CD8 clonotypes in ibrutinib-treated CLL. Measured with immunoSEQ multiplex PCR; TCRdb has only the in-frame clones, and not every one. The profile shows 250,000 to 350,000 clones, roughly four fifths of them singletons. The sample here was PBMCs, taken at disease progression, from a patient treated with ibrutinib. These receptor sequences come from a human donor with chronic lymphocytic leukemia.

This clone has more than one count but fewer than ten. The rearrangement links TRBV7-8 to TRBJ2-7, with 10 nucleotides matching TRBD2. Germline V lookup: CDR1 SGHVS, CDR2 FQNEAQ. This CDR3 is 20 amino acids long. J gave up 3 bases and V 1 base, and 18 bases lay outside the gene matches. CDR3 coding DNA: TGTGCCAGCAGCTTAGTGACCCCTAGCGGGAGAGGGGGCCACTACTACGAGCAGTACTTC. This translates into CASSLVTPSGRGGHYYEQYF.

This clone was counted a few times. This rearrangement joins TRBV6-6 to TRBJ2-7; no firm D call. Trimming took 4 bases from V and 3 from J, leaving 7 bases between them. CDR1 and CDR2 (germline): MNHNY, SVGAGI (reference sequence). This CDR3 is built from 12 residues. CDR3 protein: CASSSSHYEQYF. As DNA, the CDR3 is TGTGCCAGCAGTTCCTCACACTACGAGCAGTACTTC.

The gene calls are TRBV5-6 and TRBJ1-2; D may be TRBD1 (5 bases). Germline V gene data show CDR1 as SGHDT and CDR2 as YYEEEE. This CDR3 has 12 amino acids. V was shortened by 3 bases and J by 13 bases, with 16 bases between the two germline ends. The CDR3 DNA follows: TGTGCCAGCAGCTCGGGGGACCGCCCTTTCACCTTC. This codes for CASSSGDRPFTF.

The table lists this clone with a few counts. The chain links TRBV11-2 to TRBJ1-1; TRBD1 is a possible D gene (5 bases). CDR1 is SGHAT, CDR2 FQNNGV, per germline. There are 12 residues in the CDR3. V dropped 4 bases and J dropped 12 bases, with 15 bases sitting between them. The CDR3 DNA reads TGTGCCAGCAGCTACGCGGGGGGGAGAACTTTCTTT. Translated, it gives CASSYAGGRTFF.

CDR3 nucleotide sequence: TGTGCCAGCAGTGAGCTTGGACAGATCATAGGGGATGAGCAGTTCTTC. It encodes CASSELGQIIGDEQFF. The genes are TRBV2 and TRBJ2-1; a weak D match, TRBD1 (6 bases). CDR1 is SNHLY and CDR2 is FYNNEI in the germline V gene. The germline V and J ends were trimmed by 3 bases and 8 bases, with 20 bases remaining between them. The CDR3 spans 16 residues.

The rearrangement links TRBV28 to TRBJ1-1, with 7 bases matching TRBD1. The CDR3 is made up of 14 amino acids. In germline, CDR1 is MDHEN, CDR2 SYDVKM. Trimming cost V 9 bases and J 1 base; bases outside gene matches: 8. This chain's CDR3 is CASRQGGRNTEAFF. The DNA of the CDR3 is TGTGCCAGTAGACAGGGAGGAAGGAACACTGAAGCTTTCTTT.

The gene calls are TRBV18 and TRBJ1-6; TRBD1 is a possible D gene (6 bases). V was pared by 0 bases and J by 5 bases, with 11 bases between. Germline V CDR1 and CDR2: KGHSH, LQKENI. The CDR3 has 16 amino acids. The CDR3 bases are TGTGCCAGCTCACCACCGGCAGGGGTGGATAATTCACCCCTCCACTTT. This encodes CASSPPAGVDNSPLHF.

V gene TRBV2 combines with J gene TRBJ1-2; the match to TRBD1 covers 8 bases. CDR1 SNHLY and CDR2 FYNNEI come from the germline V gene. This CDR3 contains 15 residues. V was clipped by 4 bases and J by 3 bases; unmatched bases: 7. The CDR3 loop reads CASSVGQGGHYGYTF. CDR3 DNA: TGTGCCAGCAGTGTCGGACAGGGTGGGCACTATGGCTACACCTTC.

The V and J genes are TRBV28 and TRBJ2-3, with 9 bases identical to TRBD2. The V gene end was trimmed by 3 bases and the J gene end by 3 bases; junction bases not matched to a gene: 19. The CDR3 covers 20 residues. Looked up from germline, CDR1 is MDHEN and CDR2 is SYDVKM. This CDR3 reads CASSFVSIFAGGPGTDTQYF. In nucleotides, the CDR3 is TGTGCCAGCAGTTTCGTTTCTATCTTCGCGGGAGGGCCAGGGACAGATACGCAGTATTTT.

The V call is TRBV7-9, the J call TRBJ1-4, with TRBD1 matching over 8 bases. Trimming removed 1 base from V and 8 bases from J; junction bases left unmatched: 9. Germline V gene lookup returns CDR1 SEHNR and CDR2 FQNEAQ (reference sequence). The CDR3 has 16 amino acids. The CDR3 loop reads CASSLGRQGTPEKLFF. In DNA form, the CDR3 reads TGTGCCAGCAGCTTAGGAAGACAGGGGACGCCAGAAAAACTGTTTTTT.

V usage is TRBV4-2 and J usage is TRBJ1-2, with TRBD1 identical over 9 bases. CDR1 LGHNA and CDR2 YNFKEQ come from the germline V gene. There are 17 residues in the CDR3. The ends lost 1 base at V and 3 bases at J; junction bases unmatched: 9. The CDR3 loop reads CASSQGHTRDRDYGYTF. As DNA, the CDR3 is TGTGCCAGCAGCCAAGGGCATACTCGGGACAGGGACTATGGCTACACCTTC.

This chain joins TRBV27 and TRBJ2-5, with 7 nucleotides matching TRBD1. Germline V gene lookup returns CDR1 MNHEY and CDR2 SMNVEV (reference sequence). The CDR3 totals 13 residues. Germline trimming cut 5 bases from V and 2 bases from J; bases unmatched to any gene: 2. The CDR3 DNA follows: TGTGCCAGCAGTCGACAGGGTCAAGAGACCCAGTACTTC. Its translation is CASSRQGQETQYF.

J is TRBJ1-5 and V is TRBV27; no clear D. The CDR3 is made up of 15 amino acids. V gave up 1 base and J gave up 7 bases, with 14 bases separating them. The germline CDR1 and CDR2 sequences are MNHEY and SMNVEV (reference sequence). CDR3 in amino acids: CASSLWAGRGQPQHF. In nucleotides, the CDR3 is TGTGCCAGCAGTTTATGGGCAGGCCGTGGCCAGCCCCAGCATTTT.

DNA of the CDR3: TGTGCCAGTAGTACCGATACGGAGCAGTACTTC. Translation: CASSTDTEQYF. V usage is TRBV19 and J usage is TRBJ2-7, with D uncertain. The CDR3 is 11 residues long. Germline CDR1 and CDR2: LNHDA and SQIVND (reference sequence). Trimming cost V 4 bases and J 7 bases, with 8 bases left between them.

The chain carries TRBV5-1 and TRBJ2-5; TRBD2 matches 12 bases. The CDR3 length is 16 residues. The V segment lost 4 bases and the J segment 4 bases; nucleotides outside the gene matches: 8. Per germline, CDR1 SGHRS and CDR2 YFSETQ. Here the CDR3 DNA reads TGCGCCAGCAGCCCCGGGACTAGCGGGTACGGAGAGACCCAGTACTTC. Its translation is CASSPGTSGYGETQYF.

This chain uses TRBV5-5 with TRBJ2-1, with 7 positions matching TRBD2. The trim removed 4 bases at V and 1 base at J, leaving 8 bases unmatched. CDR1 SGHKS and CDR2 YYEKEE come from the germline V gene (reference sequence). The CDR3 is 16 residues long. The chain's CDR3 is CASSRPGGLSYNEQFF. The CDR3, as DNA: TGTGCCAGCAGCCGGCCGGGAGGCCTGTCCTACAATGAGCAGTTCTTC.

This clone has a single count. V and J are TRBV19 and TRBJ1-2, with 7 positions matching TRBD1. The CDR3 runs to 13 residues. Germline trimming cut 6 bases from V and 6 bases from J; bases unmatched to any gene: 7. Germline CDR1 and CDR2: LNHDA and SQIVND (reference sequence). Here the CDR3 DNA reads TGTGCCAGTAGCCGTGGACAGGTCCATGGCTACACCTTC. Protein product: CASSRGQVHGYTF.

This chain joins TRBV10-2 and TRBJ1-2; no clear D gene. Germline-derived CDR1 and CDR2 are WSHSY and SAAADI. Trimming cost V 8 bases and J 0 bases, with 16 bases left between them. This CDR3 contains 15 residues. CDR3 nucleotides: TGCGCCAGCGGTCCCTCGCCGCAAGCTAACTATGGCTACACCTTC. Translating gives CASGPSPQANYGYTF.

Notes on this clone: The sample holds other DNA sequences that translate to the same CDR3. As DNA, the CDR3 is TGCAGTGCGAGGGTAGGGACTGAAGCTTTCTTT. This gives the protein CSARVGTEAFF. The V call is TRBV20-1, the J call TRBJ1-1; D ambiguous. V gave up 6 bases and J gave up 5 bases, with 10 bases separating them. Germline V gene data show CDR1 as DFQATT and CDR2 as SNEGSKA (reference sequence). CDR3 length equals 11 residues.

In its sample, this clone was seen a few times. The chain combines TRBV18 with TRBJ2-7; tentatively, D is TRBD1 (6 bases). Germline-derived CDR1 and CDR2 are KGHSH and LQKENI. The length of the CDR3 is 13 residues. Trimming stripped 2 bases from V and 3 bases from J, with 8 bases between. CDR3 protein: CASSPLDSYEQYF. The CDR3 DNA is TGTGCCAGCTCACCATTGGACAGCTACGAGCAGTACTTC.

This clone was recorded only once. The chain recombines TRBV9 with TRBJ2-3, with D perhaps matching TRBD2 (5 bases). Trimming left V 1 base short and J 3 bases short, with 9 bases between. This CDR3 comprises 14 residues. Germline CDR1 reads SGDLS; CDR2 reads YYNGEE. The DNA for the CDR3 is TGTGCCAGCAGCGTAAGAGCGGTAACAGATACGCAGTATTTT. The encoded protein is CASSVRAVTDTQYF.

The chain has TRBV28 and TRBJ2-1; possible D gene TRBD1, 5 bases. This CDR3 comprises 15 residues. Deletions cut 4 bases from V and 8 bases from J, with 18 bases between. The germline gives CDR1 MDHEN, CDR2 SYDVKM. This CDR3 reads CASSSWTLLRDEQFF. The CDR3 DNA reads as TGTGCCAGCAGTTCCTGGACATTACTACGCGATGAGCAGTTCTTC.